The T cell receptor beta chain under discussion was sequenced for a study of blood T cell repertoires in COVID-19. Study-level background: The United States, Italy and Spain were the sources of the acute and convalescent COVID-19 samples.

Original data processing: Using reference gene primer amplification, nucleated cell counts were estimated. The data were produced by immunoSEQ multiplex PCR, yet TCRdb's version contains in-frame clones alone and is incomplete. That table is the source of V, J and clone size, and D and trimming were worked out from the DNA. Of tens of thousands of clones listed, approximately 79% were seen once; the top ten hold about 10%. Germline CDR1 reads SGHRS; CDR2 reads YFSETQ. This CDR3 contains 14 residues. The V end lost 0 bases, the J end lost 5 bases, and 12 bases lay between the germline ends. This chain links TRBV5-1 with TRBJ2-7; D is perhaps TRBD1 (5 bases). The sequence came from a human donor in a cohort sampled during active COVID-19. The sequenced material came from peripheral blood. In DNA, the CDR3 is TGCGCCAGCAGCTTGGGTGGACAAAATAACGAGCAGTACTTC. This encodes CASSLGGQNNEQYF.